This TCR beta chain comes out of a study of beta chain features in type 1 diabetes. Concerning this clone: Its antigen is not known.

CDR1 and CDR2 (germline): DFQATT, SNEGSKA (reference sequence). The CDR3 consists of 10 residues. V was clipped by 4 bases and J by 6 bases, with 6 bases between them. Sequenced material consisted of expressed TCRB transcripts (all of the isolated RNA was reverse transcribed). Only in-frame clones appear in the TCRdb table, and some are missing; sequencing was by immunoSEQ multiplex PCR. The table records about 120,000 clones, about 16% of them present only once. The study's findings and limits: TCRB CDR3s from Type 1 diabetes patients were moderately but significantly shorter in all four CD4+ subsets. PCR might pick shorter templates more often, in the same way for patients and controls.

The TCR was taken from a man aged 25 to 40 with type 1 diabetes. J is TRBJ1-2 and V is TRBV20-1; no reliable D call. The sequenced sample consisted of central memory CD4+ T cells from blood. The CDR3 reads CSAKAHGYTF. The CDR3 nucleotides read TGCAGTGCTAAGGCTCATGGCTACACCTTC.